This T cell receptor (beta chain) emerged from a study of shared clonotypes between healthy human individuals. Overall study context: In total, the donors were two women and a few men aged 18 to 49. There were three CD4 naive, three CD4 memory, two CD8 naive and one CD8 memory plates per donor.

In replicate PCRs of sorted subsets, around 0.2 ug DNA, approximately 28,000 T cell genomes, was used. TCRdb keeps only in-frame clones here, not all; method: immunoSEQ multiplex PCR. The sample includes approximately 720,000 clones, roughly 94% of them seen just once. Looked up from germline, CDR1 is SGHNT and CDR2 is YYREEE (reference sequence). V lost 1 base to trimming and J lost 6 bases, with 11 bases between them. The CDR3 is 14 amino acids. Positive CCR7 selection of CD45RO-negative cells yielded the naive CD8 cells, and terminally differentiated effector memory CD45RA+ cells were excluded. Nashville, Tennessee was home to all donors, who were Caucasian adults.

The receptor was derived from a man younger than 40 in good health. Material: naive CD8+ T cells sorted from blood. The chain employs TRBV5-4 and TRBJ2-1, with D unresolved. This CDR3 is CASSLNRLPNEQFF. The CDR3 region has the DNA TGTGCCAGCAGCTTGAATCGACTCCCCAATGAGCAGTTCTTC. Full variable domain (outside the CDR3, taken from reference TRBV5-4 and TRBJ2-1): ETGVTQSPTHLIKTRGQQVTLRCSSQSGHNTVSWYQQALGQGPQFIFQYYREEENGRGNFPPRFSGLQFPNYSSELNVNALELDDSALYLCASSLNRLPNEQFFGPGTRLTVL.